This section outlines one T cell receptor (beta chain) sequence together with its context. Replicate PCRs for sorted subsets used roughly 200 ng DNA; this equaled 25,000 to 30,000 T cell genomes. The assay was immunoSEQ multiplex PCR, and TCRdb's table has in-frame clones only and misses some. The data show roughly 2.5 million clones, 90% to 95% seen once. The CDR3 sequence is 14 residues long. The ends lost 4 bases at V and 4 bases at J; junction bases unmatched: 5. The germline CDR1 and CDR2 sequences are SGHRS and YFSETQ. This specimen comes from a study of shared clonotypes between healthy human individuals.

The source of this sequence is a man between 18 and 29 years old in good health. Sequenced: naive CD4+ T cells sorted from blood. The sample's subset: CD45RA+ positively selected. The chain employs TRBV5-1 and TRBJ2-3, with 8 bases fitting TRBD1. CDR3 protein: CASSPRTGSDTQYF. The CDR3 nucleotides are TGCGCCAGCAGCCCCAGGACAGGGTCAGATACGCAGTATTTT. The full variable domain, with the rest looked up from reference TRBV5-1 and TRBJ2-3, is KAGVTQTPRYLIKTRGQQVTLSCSPISGHRSVSWYQQTPGQGLQFLFEYFSETQRNKGNFPGRFSGRQFSNSRSEMNVSTLELGDSALYLCASSPRTGSDTQYFGPGTRLTVL.